This TCR beta chain was identified during a study of CD8+ T cells in alopecia areata. Overall study: For the treated group, dosing was oral tofacitinib at 5 to 10 mg twice daily.

For this clone: Its antigen is unidentified. Within the sample, other DNA sequences also encode this same CDR3.

Extraction of RNA preceded its reverse transcription into cDNA, which served as the sequencing template. Only in-frame clones appear in the TCRdb table, and some are missing; sequencing was by immunoSEQ multiplex PCR. The table records 110,000 to 150,000 clones, around 50% of them present only once. Study-level results: The study found higher clonality in lesional than normal scalp, especially in alopecia totalis/universalis.

The germline V gene has CDR1 SGHAT and CDR2 FQNNGV. V was cut by 2 bases and J by 3 bases, with 2 bases left in between. This CDR3 region has 11 residues. Alopecia areata patients provided lesional scalp punch biopsies and peripheral blood. PBMCs, the starting material, were the source of sorted CD4+ and CD8+ T cells. The rearrangement links TRBV11-2 to TRBJ2-7; D unresolved. This TCR was sampled from a human donor with alopecia areata. The input for sequencing was CD4+ T cells sorted from blood, taken at week 0. The CDR3 region has the DNA TGTGCCAGCAGCTTACGCTACGAGCAGTACTTC. Its protein is CASSLRYEQYF.